This T cell receptor beta chain was captured in a study of OX40 agonist ivuxolimab in advanced cancers. As for this clone: Antigen unknown.

The protocol was immunoSEQ multiplex PCR, while the TCRdb copy is restricted to in-frame clones and leaves out a portion. The sample shows some 64,000 clones, 88% of them seen only once. General study findings and limits: Undetermined was the antigen specificity of the expanded peripheral T cells.

This receptor was identified in an adult with an advanced solid tumor such as melanoma, head and neck, liver or kidney cancer. This material consisted of CD4+ or CD8+ T cells sorted from blood, taken in a trial of the OX40 agonist ivuxolimab.

CDR3 DNA: TGCGCCAGCAGCCCCGCCCCTAGTTACAATGAGCAGTTCTTC. Its translation: CASSPAPSYNEQFF. The chain uses TRBV4-1 and TRBJ2-1; D is uncertain. V was shortened by 4 bases and J by 4 bases, with 11 bases between the two germline ends. The length of the CDR3 is 14 residues. Germline CDR1 is MGHRA and CDR2 is YSYEKL.